A selection of T cell receptor beta chains follows, all from one sample in a study of T cell responses to AZD1222 COVID-19 vaccine. Here immunoSEQ multiplex PCR was the method, and the copy in TCRdb shows in-frame clones only, minus some. The sample holds about 150,000 clones, 88% seen once. Sequencing used peripheral blood, obtained on day 0 of AZD1222 vaccination. Receptor source: an adult in good health. CDR3s include the opening cysteine and the closing phenylalanine or tryptophan. D genes are given only for firm matches. Some rows have no size entry. The others give once, few or many, or a class for an expanded clone.

j_call: TRBJ1-2; clone_size: .; d_call: .; v_call: TRBV5-1; cdr3_aa: CASSRGGEYGYTF; cdr3_nt: TGCGCCAGCAGCAGGGGAGGGGAGTATGGCTACACCTTC
j_call: TRBJ1-1; clone_size: .; d_call: TRBD1; v_call: TRBV27; cdr3_aa: CASSLSRDSYTEAFF; cdr3_nt: TGTGCCAGCAGTTTATCCCGGGACAGTTACACTGAAGCTTTCTTT
j_call: TRBJ2-6; clone_size: .; d_call: TRBD1; v_call: TRBV19; cdr3_aa: CASSAGQGPVSGANVLTF; cdr3_nt: TGTGCCAGTAGTGCCGGACAGGGCCCGGTCTCTGGGGCCAACGTCCTGACTTTC
j_call: TRBJ2-1; clone_size: once; d_call: TRBD2; v_call: TRBV30; cdr3_aa: CAWVGTSGNNEQFF; cdr3_nt: TGTGCCTGGGTCGGGACTAGCGGGAACAATGAGCAGTTCTTC
j_call: TRBJ2-5; clone_size: .; d_call: .; v_call: TRBV7-9; cdr3_aa: CASSSEFQETQYF; cdr3_nt: TGTGCCAGCAGCTCCGAGTTCCAAGAGACCCAGTACTTC
j_call: TRBJ2-1; clone_size: .; d_call: TRBD1; v_call: TRBV11-2; cdr3_aa: CASSLWSGTGGNEQFF; cdr3_nt: TGTGCCAGCAGCTTATGGTCCGGGACAGGGGGAAATGAGCAGTTCTTC
j_call: TRBJ2-1; clone_size: .; d_call: .; v_call: TRBV6-4; cdr3_aa: CASSDSVASHNEQFF; cdr3_nt: TGTGCCAGCAGTGACTCTGTGGCGTCCCACAATGAGCAGTTCTTC
j_call: TRBJ1-2; clone_size: .; d_call: .; v_call: TRBV6-5; cdr3_aa: CASKSRSGWDGYTF; cdr3_nt: TGTGCCAGCAAGTCGAGGAGTGGCTGGGATGGCTACACCTTC
j_call: TRBJ2-3; clone_size: .; d_call: .; v_call: TRBV29-1; cdr3_aa: CSVKRAGVTDTQYF; cdr3_nt: TGCAGCGTCAAAAGGGCAGGGGTTACAGATACGCAGTATTTT
j_call: TRBJ1-5; clone_size: .; d_call: TRBD1; v_call: TRBV5-4; cdr3_aa: CASSEGANQPQHF; cdr3_nt: TGTGCCAGCAGTGAGGGGGCGAATCAGCCCCAGCATTTT
j_call: TRBJ1-1; clone_size: .; d_call: .; v_call: TRBV28; cdr3_aa: CASSLYPGQRNTEAFF; cdr3_nt: TGTGCCAGCAGTTTATATCCAGGTCAGAGGAACACTGAAGCTTTCTTT
j_call: TRBJ2-2; clone_size: .; d_call: TRBD2; v_call: TRBV30; cdr3_aa: CAWSDLAANTGELFF; cdr3_nt: TGTGCCTGGAGTGACCTAGCGGCTAACACCGGGGAGCTGTTTTTT
j_call: TRBJ1-2; clone_size: .; d_call: .; v_call: TRBV28; cdr3_aa: CASSLKAQAYGYTF; cdr3_nt: TGTGCCAGCAGTTTAAAGGCCCAGGCCTATGGCTACACCTTC
j_call: TRBJ2-1; clone_size: .; d_call: TRBD2; v_call: TRBV11-3; cdr3_aa: CASSWHSGTSDGDEQFF; cdr3_nt: TGTGCCAGCAGCTGGCACTCCGGGACTAGCGATGGGGATGAGCAGTTCTTC
j_call: TRBJ2-1; clone_size: .; d_call: .; v_call: TRBV19; cdr3_aa: CASSIGDLYNEQFF; cdr3_nt: TGTGCCAGTAGTATAGGTGATTTATACAATGAGCAGTTCTTC
j_call: TRBJ1-5; clone_size: once; d_call: TRBD1; v_call: TRBV5-1; cdr3_aa: CASSLEGQGGQPQHF; cdr3_nt: TGCGCCAGCAGCTTGGAAGGACAGGGGGGTCAGCCCCAGCATTTT
j_call: TRBJ2-7; clone_size: .; d_call: TRBD2; v_call: TRBV19; cdr3_aa: CASSAGLARYEQYF; cdr3_nt: TGTGCCAGTAGTGCAGGACTAGCCCGCTACGAGCAGTACTTC
j_call: TRBJ2-1; clone_size: .; d_call: TRBD2; v_call: TRBV7-8; cdr3_aa: CASSARTRPNNEQFF; cdr3_nt: TGTGCCAGCAGCGCCCGGACTAGGCCTAACAATGAGCAGTTCTTC
j_call: TRBJ1-1; clone_size: .; d_call: .; v_call: TRBV28; cdr3_aa: CASSLGARGRAEAFF; cdr3_nt: TGTGCCAGCAGTCTCGGGGCTAGGGGGAGGGCTGAAGCTTTCTTT
j_call: TRBJ1-2; clone_size: .; d_call: TRBD1; v_call: TRBV18; cdr3_aa: CASSPLSGTGDGYTF; cdr3_nt: TGTGCCAGCTCACCACTATCCGGGACAGGGGACGGCTACACCTTC
j_call: TRBJ1-2; clone_size: .; d_call: .; v_call: TRBV6-5; cdr3_aa: CASSYTGGSYGYTF; cdr3_nt: TGTGCCAGCAGTTACACAGGAGGGTCCTATGGCTACACCTTC
j_call: TRBJ2-7; clone_size: .; d_call: TRBD2; v_call: TRBV19; cdr3_aa: CASSRGLGVGGEQYF; cdr3_nt: TGTGCCAGTAGTAGAGGACTAGGGGTCGGCGGCGAGCAGTACTTC
j_call: TRBJ2-7; clone_size: .; d_call: .; v_call: TRBV12-3/TRBV12-4; cdr3_aa: CASSLTGYEQYF; cdr3_nt: TGTGCCAGCAGTTTGACTGGCTACGAGCAGTACTTC
j_call: TRBJ2-3; clone_size: .; d_call: TRBD2; v_call: TRBV28; cdr3_aa: CASNPGGTHPPDTQYF; cdr3_nt: TGTGCCAGCAATCCCGGGGGGACTCACCCGCCTGATACGCAGTATTTT
j_call: TRBJ1-2; clone_size: .; d_call: .; v_call: TRBV10-3; cdr3_aa: CAIKDSNYYGYTF; cdr3_nt: TGTGCCATCAAGGATAGCAATTACTATGGCTACACCTTC
j_call: TRBJ2-1; clone_size: .; d_call: .; v_call: TRBV12-3/TRBV12-4; cdr3_aa: CASTELAYEQFF; cdr3_nt: TGTGCCAGCACCGAACTAGCCTATGAGCAGTTCTTC
j_call: TRBJ2-7; clone_size: .; d_call: TRBD1; v_call: TRBV4-3; cdr3_aa: CASSTRTGPYEQYF; cdr3_nt: TGCGCCAGCAGCACGCGGACAGGGCCCTACGAGCAGTACTTC
j_call: TRBJ1-2; clone_size: .; d_call: .; v_call: TRBV13; cdr3_aa: CASSSRLTNYGYTF; cdr3_nt: TGTGCCAGCAGCTCCCGCCTAACTAACTATGGCTACACCTTC
j_call: TRBJ2-5; clone_size: .; d_call: TRBD2; v_call: TRBV6-2/TRBV6-3; cdr3_aa: CASSYSAGETQYF; cdr3_nt: TGTGCCAGCAGTTACTCAGCGGGGGAGACCCAGTACTTC
j_call: TRBJ1-2; clone_size: .; d_call: .; v_call: TRBV19; cdr3_aa: CASSISRAGGYTF; cdr3_nt: TGTGCCAGTAGTATCTCCAGGGCCGGAGGCTACACCTTC
j_call: TRBJ1-1; clone_size: .; d_call: TRBD1; v_call: TRBV9; cdr3_aa: CASSVGPSGGPAEAFF; cdr3_nt: TGTGCCAGCAGCGTAGGACCTTCAGGGGGGCCCGCTGAAGCTTTCTTT
j_call: TRBJ2-3; clone_size: .; d_call: .; v_call: TRBV7-2; cdr3_aa: CASSLVSDTQYF; cdr3_nt: TGTGCCAGCAGCTTAGTGTCCGATACGCAGTATTTT
j_call: TRBJ1-2; clone_size: once; d_call: TRBD1; v_call: TRBV7-8; cdr3_aa: CASSLRGGVFVDNYGYTF; cdr3_nt: TGTGCCAGCAGCTTAAGAGGGGGCGTCTTCGTTGATAACTATGGCTACACCTTC
j_call: TRBJ1-2; clone_size: .; d_call: .; v_call: TRBV28; cdr3_aa: CASSLGGGANYGYTF; cdr3_nt: TGTGCCAGCAGTTTGGGGGGCGGAGCTAACTATGGCTACACCTTC
j_call: TRBJ1-4; clone_size: .; d_call: .; v_call: TRBV29-1; cdr3_aa: CSVTGGETNEKLFF; cdr3_nt: TGCAGCGTTACGGGGGGCGAAACTAATGAAAAACTGTTTTTT
j_call: TRBJ2-5; clone_size: .; d_call: TRBD2; v_call: TRBV27; cdr3_aa: CASSWTSDETQYF; cdr3_nt: TGTGCCAGCAGTTGGACTAGCGATGAGACCCAGTACTTC
j_call: TRBJ2-7; clone_size: .; d_call: .; v_call: TRBV27; cdr3_aa: CASSLQGFPYEQYF; cdr3_nt: TGTGCCAGCAGTTTACAAGGGTTCCCTTACGAGCAGTACTTC
j_call: TRBJ2-7; clone_size: .; d_call: .; v_call: TRBV7-2; cdr3_aa: CASSLVGSGGTGEQYF; cdr3_nt: TGTGCCAGCAGCTTAGTTGGTAGCGGAGGGACGGGGGAGCAGTACTTC
j_call: TRBJ1-1; clone_size: .; d_call: .; v_call: TRBV4-1; cdr3_aa: CASSQVIAGPDTEAFF; cdr3_nt: TGCGCCAGCAGCCAAGTAATAGCGGGCCCAGACACTGAAGCTTTCTTT
j_call: TRBJ1-2; clone_size: once; d_call: .; v_call: TRBV9; cdr3_aa: CASSVERGHTAVRYGYTF; cdr3_nt: TGTGCCAGCAGCGTGGAGAGGGGTCACACCGCCGTACGCTATGGCTACACCTTC
j_call: TRBJ2-5; clone_size: .; d_call: TRBD2; v_call: TRBV19; cdr3_aa: CASNTWGGRSGRGEETQYF; cdr3_nt: TGTGCCAGCAACACCTGGGGGGGACGGAGCGGGAGAGGTGAAGAGACCCAGTACTTC
j_call: TRBJ2-7; clone_size: .; d_call: .; v_call: TRBV12-5; cdr3_aa: CASGLVPNAWEQYF; cdr3_nt: TGTGCTAGTGGTTTGGTACCCAACGCCTGGGAGCAGTACTTC
j_call: TRBJ2-1; clone_size: .; d_call: .; v_call: TRBV19; cdr3_aa: CASSTSLVKNEQFF; cdr3_nt: TGTGCCAGTAGCACTAGTCTGGTTAAGAATGAGCAGTTCTTC
j_call: TRBJ2-3; clone_size: .; d_call: .; v_call: TRBV18; cdr3_aa: CASSLVGDTQYF; cdr3_nt: TGTGCCAGCTCGCTGGTCGGGGATACGCAGTATTTT
j_call: TRBJ2-5; clone_size: .; d_call: TRBD1; v_call: TRBV9; cdr3_aa: CASSAWDSRETQYF; cdr3_nt: TGTGCCAGCAGCGCCTGGGACAGCCGAGAGACCCAGTACTTC
j_call: TRBJ1-6; clone_size: .; d_call: .; v_call: TRBV6-5; cdr3_aa: CASITGGRNSPLHF; cdr3_nt: TGTGCCAGCATCACCGGGGGCCGTAATTCACCCCTCCACTTT
j_call: TRBJ2-3; clone_size: .; d_call: .; v_call: TRBV11-2; cdr3_aa: CASSPRGPGDTDTQYF; cdr3_nt: TGTGCCAGCAGCCCCCGCGGTCCTGGGGACACAGATACGCAGTATTTT
j_call: TRBJ2-1; clone_size: .; d_call: TRBD2; v_call: TRBV5-8; cdr3_aa: CASSLRGSSYNEQFF; cdr3_nt: TGTGCCAGCAGCTTGCGCGGGAGCTCCTACAATGAGCAGTTCTTC
j_call: TRBJ2-3; clone_size: .; d_call: .; v_call: TRBV5-4; cdr3_aa: CASSFRVSDTQYF; cdr3_nt: TGTGCCAGCAGCTTTCGAGTTTCAGATACGCAGTATTTT
j_call: TRBJ1-4; clone_size: .; d_call: .; v_call: TRBV6-5; cdr3_aa: CASSRSPPGGEKLFF; cdr3_nt: TGTGCCAGCAGCCGATCCCCCCCCGGGGGCGAAAAACTGTTTTTT
j_call: TRBJ1-2; clone_size: .; d_call: .; v_call: TRBV30; cdr3_aa: CAWSVRVYGYTF; cdr3_nt: TGTGCCTGGAGTGTAAGAGTTTATGGCTACACCTTC
j_call: TRBJ2-3; clone_size: .; d_call: .; v_call: TRBV5-5; cdr3_aa: CASSLGTLADTQYF; cdr3_nt: TGTGCCAGCAGCTTGGGGACACTGGCAGATACGCAGTATTTT
j_call: TRBJ2-2; clone_size: .; d_call: .; v_call: TRBV14; cdr3_aa: CASSQDGSAELFF; cdr3_nt: TGTGCCAGCAGCCAAGATGGGTCGGCTGAGCTGTTTTTT
j_call: TRBJ1-5; clone_size: .; d_call: .; v_call: TRBV19; cdr3_aa: CASSSDPLANQPQHF; cdr3_nt: TGTGCCAGTAGTAGCGACCCCTTGGCCAATCAGCCCCAGCATTTT
j_call: TRBJ1-1; clone_size: .; d_call: .; v_call: TRBV25-1; cdr3_aa: CASSVMGAEAFF; cdr3_nt: TGTGCCAGCAGTGTGATGGGCGCTGAAGCTTTCTTT
j_call: TRBJ2-7; clone_size: .; d_call: TRBD1; v_call: TRBV7-9; cdr3_aa: CASRPGQTNSYEQYF; cdr3_nt: TGTGCCAGCAGACCGGGACAGACTAACTCCTACGAGCAGTACTTC
j_call: TRBJ2-1; clone_size: .; d_call: .; v_call: TRBV11-2; cdr3_aa: CASSLFSGGGGEFF; cdr3_nt: TGTGCCAGCAGCTTATTCTCCGGAGGCGGAGGGGAGTTCTTC
j_call: TRBJ1-3; clone_size: .; d_call: .; v_call: TRBV5-1; cdr3_aa: CASSLKGDGNTIYF; cdr3_nt: TGCGCCAGCAGCTTGAAAGGGGATGGAAACACCATATATTTT
j_call: TRBJ1-5; clone_size: .; d_call: .; v_call: TRBV28; cdr3_aa: CASSPGFQGNQPQHF; cdr3_nt: TGTGCCAGCAGTCCTGGCTTTCAGGGGAATCAGCCCCAGCATTTT
j_call: TRBJ2-1; clone_size: .; d_call: .; v_call: TRBV29-1; cdr3_aa: CRPPPGAQDNEQFF; cdr3_nt: TGCAGGCCTCCCCCGGGGGCGCAGGACAATGAGCAGTTCTTC